This T cell receptor beta chain was found in a study of shared clonotypes between healthy human individuals. Points from the study as a whole: Sharing across four donors was highest in naive CD4 (around 5%) and lowest in memory CD8 (around 0.4%).

On this clone: Its target is unknown.

Looked up from germline, CDR1 is SGHRS and CDR2 is YFSETQ. The V end lost 4 bases, the J end lost 7 bases, and 11 bases lay between the germline ends. The CDR3 extends over 13 amino acids. Only Caucasian adults living in Nashville, Tennessee served as donors. Generated by immunoSEQ multiplex PCR, the TCRdb table keeps only in-frame clones and is missing some. The sample records 2 million to 3 million clones, approximately 90% being singletons. The sequencing sample was made of naive CD4+ T cells sorted from blood. Documented subset: CD45RA+ positively selected. The clonotype was recovered from a man aged 18 to 29 in good health. The V call is TRBV5-1, the J call TRBJ2-2, with a weak D call TRBD1 (6 bases). CDR3 residues: CASSTGLDGELFF. CDR3 DNA: TGCGCCAGCAGCACAGGGTTAGACGGGGAGCTGTTTTTT.